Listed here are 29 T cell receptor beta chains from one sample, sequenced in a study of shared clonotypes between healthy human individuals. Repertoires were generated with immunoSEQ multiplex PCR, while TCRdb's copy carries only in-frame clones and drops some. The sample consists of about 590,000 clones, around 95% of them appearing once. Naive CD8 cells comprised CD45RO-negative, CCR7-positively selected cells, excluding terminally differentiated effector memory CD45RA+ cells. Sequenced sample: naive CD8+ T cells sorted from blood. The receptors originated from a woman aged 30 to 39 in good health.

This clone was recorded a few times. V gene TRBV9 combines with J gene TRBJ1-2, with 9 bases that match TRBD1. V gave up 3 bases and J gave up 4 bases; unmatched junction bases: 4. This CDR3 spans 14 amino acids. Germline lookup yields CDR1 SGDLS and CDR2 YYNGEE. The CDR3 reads CASSGQGGLYGYTF. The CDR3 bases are TGTGCCAGCAGCGGACAGGGGGGCCTCTATGGCTACACCTTC.

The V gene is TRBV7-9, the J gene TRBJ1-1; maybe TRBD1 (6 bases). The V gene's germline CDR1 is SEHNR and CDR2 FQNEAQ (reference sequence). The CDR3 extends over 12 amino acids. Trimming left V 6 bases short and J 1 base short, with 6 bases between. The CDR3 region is CASRDRNTEAFF. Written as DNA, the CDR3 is TGTGCCAGCAGGGACAGGAACACTGAAGCTTTCTTT.

In DNA form, the CDR3 reads TGCGCCAGCAGCCAAGATTTGGTGACCCAGTACTTC. Translated: CASSQDLVTQYF. This chain uses TRBV4-1 with TRBJ2-5, with no clear D. Trimming cost V 0 bases and J 7 bases, with 6 bases left between them. The CDR3 sequence is 12 residues long. CDR1 and CDR2 (germline): MGHRA, YSYEKL.

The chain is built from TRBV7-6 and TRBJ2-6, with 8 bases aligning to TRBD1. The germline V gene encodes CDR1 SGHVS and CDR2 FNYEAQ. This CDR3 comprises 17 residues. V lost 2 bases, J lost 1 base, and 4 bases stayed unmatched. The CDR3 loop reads CASSLQGAPSGANVLTF. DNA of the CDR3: TGTGCCAGCAGCTTACAGGGGGCACCTTCTGGGGCCAACGTCCTGACTTTC.

CDR3 DNA: TGTGCCAGCAGCCCCACACAGGGCCTACTCACTGAAGCTTTCTTT. Its protein product is CASSPTQGLLTEAFF. The chain recombines TRBV9 with TRBJ1-1, with D maybe TRBD1 (6 bases). The CDR3 is made up of 15 amino acids. V lost 4 bases, J lost 4 bases, and 17 bases lay in between. The germline gives CDR1 SGDLS, CDR2 YYNGEE.

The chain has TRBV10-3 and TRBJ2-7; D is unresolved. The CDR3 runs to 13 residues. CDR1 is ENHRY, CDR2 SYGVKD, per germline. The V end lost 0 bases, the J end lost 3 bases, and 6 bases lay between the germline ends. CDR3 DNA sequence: TGTGCCATCAGTGAGTCGACGGGCTACGAGCAGTACTTC. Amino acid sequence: CAISESTGYEQYF.

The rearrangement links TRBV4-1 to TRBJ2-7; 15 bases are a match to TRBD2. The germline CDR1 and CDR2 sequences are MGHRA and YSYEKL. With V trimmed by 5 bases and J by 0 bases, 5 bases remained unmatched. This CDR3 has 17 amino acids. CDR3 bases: TGCGCCAGCAGCTCGGGACTAGCGGGAGGTGGCTCCTACGAGCAGTACTTC. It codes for CASSSGLAGGGSYEQYF.

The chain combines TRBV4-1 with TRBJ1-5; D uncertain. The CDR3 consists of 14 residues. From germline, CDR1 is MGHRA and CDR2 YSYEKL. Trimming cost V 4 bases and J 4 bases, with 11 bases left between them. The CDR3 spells CASSLTVANQPQHF. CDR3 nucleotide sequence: TGCGCCAGCAGCCTAACAGTGGCGAATCAGCCCCAGCATTTT.

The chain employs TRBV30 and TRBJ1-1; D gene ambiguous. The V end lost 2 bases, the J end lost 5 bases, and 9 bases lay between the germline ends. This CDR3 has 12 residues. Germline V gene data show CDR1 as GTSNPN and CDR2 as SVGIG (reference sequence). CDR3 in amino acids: CAWSLTGTEAFF. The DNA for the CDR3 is TGTGCCTGGAGTCTCACCGGGACTGAAGCTTTCTTT.

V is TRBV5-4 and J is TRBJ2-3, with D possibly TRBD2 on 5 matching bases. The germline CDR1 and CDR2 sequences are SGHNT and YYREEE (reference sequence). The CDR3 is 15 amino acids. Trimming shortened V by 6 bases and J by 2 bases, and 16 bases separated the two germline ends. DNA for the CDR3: TGTGCCAGCAACGACGAGGGCGTGGTCACAGATACGCAGTATTTT. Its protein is CASNDEGVVTDTQYF.

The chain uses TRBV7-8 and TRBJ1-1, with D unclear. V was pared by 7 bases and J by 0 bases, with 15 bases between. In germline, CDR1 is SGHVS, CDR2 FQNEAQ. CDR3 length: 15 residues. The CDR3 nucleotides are TGTGCCAGCACCCGAGGAGTCCAGGTGAACACTGAAGCTTTCTTT. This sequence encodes CASTRGVQVNTEAFF.

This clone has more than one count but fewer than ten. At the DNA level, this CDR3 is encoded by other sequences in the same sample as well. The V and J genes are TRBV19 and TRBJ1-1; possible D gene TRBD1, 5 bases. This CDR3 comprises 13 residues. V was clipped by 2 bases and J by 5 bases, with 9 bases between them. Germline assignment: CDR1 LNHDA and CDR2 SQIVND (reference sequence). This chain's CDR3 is CASSIQGWTEAFF. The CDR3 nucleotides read TGTGCCAGTAGTATACAGGGTTGGACTGAAGCTTTCTTT.

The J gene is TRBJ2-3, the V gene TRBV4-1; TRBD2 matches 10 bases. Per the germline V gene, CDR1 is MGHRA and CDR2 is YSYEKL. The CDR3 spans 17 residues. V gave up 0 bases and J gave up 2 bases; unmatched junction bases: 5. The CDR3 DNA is TGCGCCAGCAGCCAAGACGAGACTAGCGGGCTCACAGATACGCAGTATTTT. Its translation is CASSQDETSGLTDTQYF.

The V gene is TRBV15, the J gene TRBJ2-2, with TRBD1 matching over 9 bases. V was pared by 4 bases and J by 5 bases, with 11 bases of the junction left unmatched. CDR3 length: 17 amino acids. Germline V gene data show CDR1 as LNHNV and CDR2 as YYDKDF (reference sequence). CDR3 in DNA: TGTGCCACCAGCACACAGGGGGCGCGTATATCGACCGGGGAGCTGTTTTTT. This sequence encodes CATSTQGARISTGELFF.

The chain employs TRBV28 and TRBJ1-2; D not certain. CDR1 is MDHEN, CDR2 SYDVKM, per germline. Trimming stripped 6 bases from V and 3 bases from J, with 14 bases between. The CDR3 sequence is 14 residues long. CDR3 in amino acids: CASRPTPGYYGYTF. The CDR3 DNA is TGTGCCAGCAGGCCGACTCCTGGCTACTATGGCTACACCTTC.

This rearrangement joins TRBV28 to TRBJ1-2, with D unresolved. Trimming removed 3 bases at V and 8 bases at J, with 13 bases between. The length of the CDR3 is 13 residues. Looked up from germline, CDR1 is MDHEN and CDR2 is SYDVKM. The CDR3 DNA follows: TGTGCCAGCAGTTTGGGGAGAAGGAGGGGCTACACCTTC. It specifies CASSLGRRRGYTF.

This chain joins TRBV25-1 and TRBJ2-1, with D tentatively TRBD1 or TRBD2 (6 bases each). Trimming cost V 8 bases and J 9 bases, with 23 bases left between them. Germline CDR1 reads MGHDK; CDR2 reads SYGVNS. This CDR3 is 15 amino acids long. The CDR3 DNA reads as TGTGCCAGCGGAACCGGGACAATGAGGGGGGTTGAGCAGTTCTTC. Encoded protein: CASGTGTMRGVEQFF.

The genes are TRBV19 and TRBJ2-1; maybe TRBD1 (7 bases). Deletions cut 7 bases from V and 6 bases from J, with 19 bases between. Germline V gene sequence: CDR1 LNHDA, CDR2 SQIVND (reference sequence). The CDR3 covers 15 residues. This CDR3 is CASMGGRGIRNEQFF. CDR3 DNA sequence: TGTGCCAGTATGGGGGGCAGGGGGATTCGCAATGAGCAGTTCTTC.

The CDR3 sequence: CASHSEYNEQFF. The CDR3 DNA reads as TGTGCCAGTCACAGTGAATACAATGAGCAGTTCTTC. The chain recombines TRBV5-4 with TRBJ2-1; D is ambiguous. This CDR3 comprises 12 residues. The germline V and J ends were trimmed by 8 bases and 4 bases, with 10 bases remaining between them. Germline V gives CDR1 SGHNT, CDR2 YYREEE (reference sequence).

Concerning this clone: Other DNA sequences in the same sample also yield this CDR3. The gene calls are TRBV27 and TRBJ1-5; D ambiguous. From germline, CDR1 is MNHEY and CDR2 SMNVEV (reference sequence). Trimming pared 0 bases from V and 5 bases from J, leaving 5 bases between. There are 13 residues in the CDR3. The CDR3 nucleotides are TGTGCCAGCAGTTTATCAGGTGATCAGCCCCAGCATTTT. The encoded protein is CASSLSGDQPQHF.

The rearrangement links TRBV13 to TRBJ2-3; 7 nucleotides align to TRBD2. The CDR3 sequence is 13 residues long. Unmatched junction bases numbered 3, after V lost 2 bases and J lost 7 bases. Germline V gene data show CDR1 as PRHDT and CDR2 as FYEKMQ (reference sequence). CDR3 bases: TGTGCCAGCAGCTTAAGCGGGGAAAATACGCAGTATTTT. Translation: CASSLSGENTQYF.

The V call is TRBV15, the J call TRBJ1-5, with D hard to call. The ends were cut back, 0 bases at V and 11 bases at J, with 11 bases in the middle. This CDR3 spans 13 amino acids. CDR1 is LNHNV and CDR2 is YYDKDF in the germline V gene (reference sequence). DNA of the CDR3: TGTGCCACCAGCAGAGATAGGGCAAGGGCCCAGCATTTT. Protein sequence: CATSRDRARAQHF.

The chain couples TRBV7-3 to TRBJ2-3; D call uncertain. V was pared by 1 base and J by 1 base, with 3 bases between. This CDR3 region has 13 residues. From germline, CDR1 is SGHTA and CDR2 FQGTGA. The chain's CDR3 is CASSLKGTDTQYF. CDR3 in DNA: TGTGCCAGCAGCTTAAAAGGCACAGATACGCAGTATTTT.

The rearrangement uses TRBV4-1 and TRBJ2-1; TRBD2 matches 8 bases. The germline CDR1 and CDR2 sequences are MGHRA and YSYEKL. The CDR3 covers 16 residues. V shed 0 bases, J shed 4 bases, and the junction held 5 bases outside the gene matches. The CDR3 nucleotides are TGCGCCAGCAGCCAAGATCGCGGGAGGTCTTACAATGAGCAGTTCTTC. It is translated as CASSQDRGRSYNEQFF.

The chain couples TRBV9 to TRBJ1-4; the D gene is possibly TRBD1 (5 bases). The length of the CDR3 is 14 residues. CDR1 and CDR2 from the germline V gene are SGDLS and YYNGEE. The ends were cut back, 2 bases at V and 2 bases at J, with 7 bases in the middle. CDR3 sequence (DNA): TGTGCCAGCAGCGTGGGGGAGACTAATGAAAAACTGTTTTTT. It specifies CASSVGETNEKLFF.

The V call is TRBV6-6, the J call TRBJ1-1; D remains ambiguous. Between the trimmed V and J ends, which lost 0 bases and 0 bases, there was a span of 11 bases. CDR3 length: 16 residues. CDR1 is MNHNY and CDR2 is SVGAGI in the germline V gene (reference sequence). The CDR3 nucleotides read TGTGCCAGCAGTTACTCGACGGGAGGGATGAACACTGAAGCTTTCTTT. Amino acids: CASSYSTGGMNTEAFF.

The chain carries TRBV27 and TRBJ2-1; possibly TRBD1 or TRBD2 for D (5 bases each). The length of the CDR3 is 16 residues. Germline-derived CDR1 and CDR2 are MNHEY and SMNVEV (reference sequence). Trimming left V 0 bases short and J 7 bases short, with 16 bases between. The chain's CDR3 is CASSLSWDLPVNEQFF. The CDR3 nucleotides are TGTGCCAGCAGTTTATCTTGGGACCTCCCCGTTAATGAGCAGTTCTTC.

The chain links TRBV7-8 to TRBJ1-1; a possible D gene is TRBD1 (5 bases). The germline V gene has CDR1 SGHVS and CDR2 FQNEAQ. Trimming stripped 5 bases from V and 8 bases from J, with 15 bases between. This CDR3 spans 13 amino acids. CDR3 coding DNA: TGTGCCAGCAGCCCCAGGGAGAGGGAGGAAGCTTTCTTT. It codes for CASSPREREEAFF. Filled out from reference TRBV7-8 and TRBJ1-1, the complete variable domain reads GAGVSQSPRYKVAKRGQDVALRCDPISGHVSLFWYQQALGQGPEFLTYFQNEAQLDKSGLPSDRFFAERPEGSVSTLKIQRTQQEDSAVYLCASSPREREEAFFGQGTRLTVV.

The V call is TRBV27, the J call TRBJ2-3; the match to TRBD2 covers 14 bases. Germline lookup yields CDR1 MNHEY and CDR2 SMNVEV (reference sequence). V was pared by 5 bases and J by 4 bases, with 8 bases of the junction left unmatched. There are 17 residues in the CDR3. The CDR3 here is CASSLGLAGGSPDTQYF. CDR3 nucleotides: TGTGCCAGCAGTCTAGGACTAGCGGGAGGATCCCCAGATACGCAGTATTTT.